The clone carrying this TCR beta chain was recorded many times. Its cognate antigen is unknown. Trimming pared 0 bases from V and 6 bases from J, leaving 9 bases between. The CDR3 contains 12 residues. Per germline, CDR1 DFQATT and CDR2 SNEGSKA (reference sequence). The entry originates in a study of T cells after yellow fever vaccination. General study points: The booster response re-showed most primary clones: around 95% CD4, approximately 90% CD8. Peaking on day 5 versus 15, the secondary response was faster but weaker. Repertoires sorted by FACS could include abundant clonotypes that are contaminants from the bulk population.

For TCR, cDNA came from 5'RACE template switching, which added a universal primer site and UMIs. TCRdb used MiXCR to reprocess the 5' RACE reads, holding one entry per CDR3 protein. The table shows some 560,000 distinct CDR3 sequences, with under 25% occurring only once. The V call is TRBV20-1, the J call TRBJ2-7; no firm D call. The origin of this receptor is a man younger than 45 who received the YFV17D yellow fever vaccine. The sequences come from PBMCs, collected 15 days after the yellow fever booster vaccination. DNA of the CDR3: TGCAGTGCTAGAGATGAGACCACCGAGCAGTACTTC. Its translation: CSARDETTEQYF.